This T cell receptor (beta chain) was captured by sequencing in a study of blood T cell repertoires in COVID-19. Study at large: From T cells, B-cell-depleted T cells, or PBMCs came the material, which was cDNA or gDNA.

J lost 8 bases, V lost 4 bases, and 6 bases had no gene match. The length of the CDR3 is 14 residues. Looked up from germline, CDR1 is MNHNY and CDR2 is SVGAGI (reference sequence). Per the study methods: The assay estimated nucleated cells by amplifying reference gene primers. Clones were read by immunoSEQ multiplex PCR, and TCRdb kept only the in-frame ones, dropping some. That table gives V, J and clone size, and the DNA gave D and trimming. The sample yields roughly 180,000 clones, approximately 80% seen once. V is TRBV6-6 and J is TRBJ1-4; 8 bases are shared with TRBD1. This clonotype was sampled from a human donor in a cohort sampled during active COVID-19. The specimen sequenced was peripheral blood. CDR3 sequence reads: CASSSQGGREKLFF. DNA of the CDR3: TGTGCCAGCAGTTCACAGGGGGGAAGGGAAAAACTGTTTTTT.